This T cell receptor (beta chain) was sequenced in a study of blood T cell repertoires in COVID-19. About the study: Spain, Italy and the United States supplied samples that represented acute and convalescent COVID-19. The cDNA or gDNA used as material had been derived from T cells, B-cell-depleted T cells, or PBMCs.

CDR1 MNHEY and CDR2 SVGAGI come from the germline V gene. The CDR3 length is 13 residues. Trimming removed 9 bases at V and 2 bases at J, with 10 bases between. Original processing notes: Quantification of nucleated cells was approximated via reference gene primer amplification. Sequenced by immunoSEQ multiplex PCR; TCRdb stores in-frame clones only, minus some. D and trimming were read from the DNA, whereas the V and J calls and clone size are those reported in that table. The repertoire includes about 200,000 clones, over 70% of them detected once, and less than 6% sits in the top ten. The chain carries TRBV6-5 and TRBJ2-2, with D tentatively TRBD1 (6 bases). This TCR came from a woman between 70 and 85 years old with acute or convalescent COVID-19. Sequencing was carried out using peripheral blood. In nucleotides, the CDR3 is TGTGCCAGTCAGACAGGCAACACCGGGGAGCTGTTTTTT. It translates to CASQTGNTGELFF.